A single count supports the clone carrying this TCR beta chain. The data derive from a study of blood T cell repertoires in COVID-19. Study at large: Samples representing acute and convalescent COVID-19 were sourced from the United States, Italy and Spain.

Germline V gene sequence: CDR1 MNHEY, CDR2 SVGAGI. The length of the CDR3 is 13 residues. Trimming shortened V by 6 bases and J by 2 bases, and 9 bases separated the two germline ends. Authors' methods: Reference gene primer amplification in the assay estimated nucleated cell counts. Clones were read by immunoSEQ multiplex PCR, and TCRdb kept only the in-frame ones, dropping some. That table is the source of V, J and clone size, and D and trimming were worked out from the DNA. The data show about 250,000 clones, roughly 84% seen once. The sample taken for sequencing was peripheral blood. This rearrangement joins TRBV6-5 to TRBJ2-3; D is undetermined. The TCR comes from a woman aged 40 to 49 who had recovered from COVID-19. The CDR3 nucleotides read TGTGCCAGCAGCTTCTCTCCCACAGATACGCAGTATTTT. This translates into CASSFSPTDTQYF.